The clone carrying this T cell receptor (beta chain) was counted only a few times. Primers used in a second PCR of about 7 to 11 cycles were a sample-barcoded 5' primer and a J-beta primer mix. Sequencing yielded, for each sample, at least 2.5 million paired-end reads carrying CDR3. TCRdb ran MiXCR on the 5' RACE reads and lists one entry per CDR3 protein. The table records some 880,000 distinct CDR3 sequences, under 40% of them present only once. These data belong to a study of blood T cells in healthy people across ages. Trimming took 2 bases from V and 1 from J, leaving 9 bases between them. The CDR3 has 15 amino acids. Germline CDR1 LGHNA, CDR2 YSLEER.

The material sequenced was blood. This TCR was recovered from a young man in good health. This rearrangement joins TRBV4-3 to TRBJ2-1, with D perhaps given as TRBD1 or TRBD2 (5 bases each). The CDR3 DNA reads TGCGCCAGCAGCCAACTGGGACGTTCCTACAATGAGCAGTTCTTC. Translation gives CASSQLGRSYNEQFF.